This entry describes one TCR beta chain. The V gene lost 3 bases and the J gene lost 0 bases, with 8 bases spanning the gap. Germline loops: CDR1 KGHDR, CDR2 SFDVKD. The CDR3 is made up of 15 amino acids. The data belong to a study of CD8+CD57+ T cells in acquired aplastic anemia. Study-level information: CD4+ cell libraries from healthy donors averaged roughly 10 million reads.

The template for TCR beta VDJ and CDR3 sequence profiling was genomic DNA. MiXCR, applied by TCRdb to the reads, yields one record per CDR3 protein. In the table there are 200,000 to 250,000 distinct CDR3 sequences, around 63% of which are singletons. Sequences were obtained from sorted CD4+, CD8+, or CD8+CD57+ T cells (not recorded which) from PBMCs. The TCR was taken from a human donor in good health. This chain connects TRBV24-1 to TRBJ1-3; D remains ambiguous. CDR3 region: CATSDGPSSGNTIYF. Written as DNA, the CDR3 is TGTGCCACCAGTGATGGTCCGAGCTCTGGAAACACCATATATTTT.